Listed below are T cell receptor beta chains from one sample, sequenced in a study of cytotoxic CD8 clonotypes in ibrutinib-treated CLL. The method was immunoSEQ multiplex PCR; TCRdb's version includes in-frame clones alone and lacks a portion of them. Of 250,000 to 350,000 clones in the sample, roughly four fifths were seen once. Sequencing was performed on PBMCs, taken at disease progression, from a patient treated with ibrutinib. Every receptor here comes from a human donor with chronic lymphocytic leukemia. CDR3s include the opening cysteine and the closing phenylalanine or tryptophan. D genes are given only for firm matches. Clone size appears in some rows only: once, few, many, or a class for an expanded clone.

d_call: -; j_call: TRBJ2-3; v_call: TRBV29-1; clone_size: -; cdr3_length: 13; cdr3_aa: CSVSGLLTDTQYF; cdr3_nt: TGCAGCGTTTCGGGCCTCCTCACAGATACGCAGTATTTT
d_call: -; j_call: TRBJ2-1; v_call: TRBV27; clone_size: -; cdr3_length: 15; cdr3_aa: CASSFGIGSYNEQFF; cdr3_nt: TGTGCCAGCAGTTTTGGTATCGGGAGCTACAATGAGCAGTTCTTC
d_call: TRBD2; j_call: TRBJ2-5; v_call: TRBV5-4; clone_size: -; cdr3_length: 17; cdr3_aa: CASSSDRGGAWEETQYF; cdr3_nt: TGTGCCAGCAGCTCGGATCGCGGGGGGGCATGGGAAGAGACCCAGTACTTC
d_call: -; j_call: TRBJ2-3; v_call: TRBV5-1; clone_size: -; cdr3_length: 14; cdr3_aa: CASRRSSSTDTQYF; cdr3_nt: TGCGCCAGCAGACGGAGCTCTAGCACAGATACGCAGTATTTT
d_call: -; j_call: TRBJ2-7; v_call: TRBV29-1; clone_size: -; cdr3_length: 15; cdr3_aa: CSVARGYTDSSEQYF; cdr3_nt: TGCAGCGTTGCACGAGGGTACACCGACTCCAGCGAGCAGTACTTC
d_call: -; j_call: TRBJ1-2; v_call: TRBV2; clone_size: -; cdr3_length: 12; cdr3_aa: CASWTASYGYTF; cdr3_nt: TGTGCCAGCTGGACAGCCAGCTATGGCTACACCTTC
d_call: -; j_call: TRBJ1-2; v_call: TRBV7-2; clone_size: -; cdr3_length: 12; cdr3_aa: CASSFRSYGYTF; cdr3_nt: TGTGCCAGCAGCTTTCGTAGCTATGGCTACACCTTC
d_call: -; j_call: TRBJ2-7; v_call: TRBV6-1; clone_size: -; cdr3_length: 13; cdr3_aa: CASSEARVYEQYF; cdr3_nt: TGTGCCAGCAGTGAGGCCAGGGTCTACGAGCAGTACTTC
d_call: -; j_call: TRBJ2-3; v_call: TRBV4-1; clone_size: -; cdr3_length: 15; cdr3_aa: CASSQGGWDTDTQYF; cdr3_nt: TGCGCCAGCAGCCAAGGAGGGTGGGACACAGATACGCAGTATTTT
d_call: -; j_call: TRBJ1-2; v_call: TRBV7-2; clone_size: -; cdr3_length: 15; cdr3_aa: CASSLDGRADYGYTF; cdr3_nt: TGTGCCAGCAGCTTAGATGGCAGGGCTGACTATGGCTACACCTTC
d_call: -; j_call: TRBJ2-7; v_call: TRBV2; clone_size: -; cdr3_length: 13; cdr3_aa: CASLGSLSYEQYF; cdr3_nt: TGTGCCAGCCTGGGTTCCCTCTCCTACGAGCAGTACTTC
d_call: -; j_call: TRBJ1-5; v_call: TRBV10-3; clone_size: once; cdr3_length: 17; cdr3_aa: CAISESVGPGGNQPQHF; cdr3_nt: TGTGCCATCAGTGAGTCGGTGGGCCCTGGGGGCAATCAGCCCCAGCATTTT
d_call: -; j_call: TRBJ1-2; v_call: TRBV28; clone_size: -; cdr3_length: 13; cdr3_aa: CASTLGGGYGYTF; cdr3_nt: TGTGCCAGCACCCTGGGGGGGGGCTATGGCTACACCTTC
d_call: -; j_call: TRBJ2-7; v_call: TRBV6-6; clone_size: -; cdr3_length: 13; cdr3_aa: CASSYRIPSEQYF; cdr3_nt: TGTGCCAGCAGTTACCGCATCCCCAGTGAGCAGTACTTC
d_call: -; j_call: TRBJ1-3; v_call: TRBV6-1; clone_size: -; cdr3_length: 13; cdr3_aa: CASSEVGGNTIYF; cdr3_nt: TGTGCCAGCAGTGAAGTCGGAGGAAACACCATATATTTT
d_call: -; j_call: TRBJ2-7; v_call: TRBV9; clone_size: -; cdr3_length: 12; cdr3_aa: CASSPSQSEQYF; cdr3_nt: TGTGCCAGCAGCCCCTCGCAGTCCGAGCAGTACTTC
d_call: -; j_call: TRBJ1-6; v_call: TRBV4-1; clone_size: -; cdr3_length: 18; cdr3_aa: CASSRNMDGSSYNSPLHF; cdr3_nt: TGCGCCAGCAGCCGGAATATGGACGGGAGCTCCTATAATTCACCCCTCCACTTT
d_call: -; j_call: TRBJ2-5; v_call: TRBV15; clone_size: -; cdr3_length: 13; cdr3_aa: CATSRGRQETQYF; cdr3_nt: TGTGCCACCAGCAGGGGCCGTCAAGAGACCCAGTACTTC
d_call: -; j_call: TRBJ2-4; v_call: TRBV15; clone_size: -; cdr3_length: 19; cdr3_aa: CATSRGVQGLGGAKNIQYF; cdr3_nt: TGTGCCACCAGCAGAGGGGTTCAGGGCCTTGGGGGAGCCAAAAACATTCAGTACTTC
d_call: TRBD1; j_call: TRBJ2-5; v_call: TRBV28; clone_size: once; cdr3_length: 14; cdr3_aa: CASSFRDRGETQYF; cdr3_nt: TGTGCCAGCAGTTTCCGGGACAGGGGTGAGACCCAGTACTTC
d_call: TRBD2; j_call: TRBJ2-3; v_call: TRBV5-4; clone_size: -; cdr3_length: 15; cdr3_aa: CASSPPGLYTDTQYF; cdr3_nt: TGTGCCAGCAGCCCTCCGGGACTATACACAGATACGCAGTATTTT
d_call: -; j_call: TRBJ2-2; v_call: TRBV4-2; clone_size: -; cdr3_length: 15; cdr3_aa: CASSRGQANTGELFF; cdr3_nt: TGTGCCAGCAGCCGCGGGCAGGCGAACACCGGGGAGCTGTTTTTT
d_call: -; j_call: TRBJ2-7; v_call: TRBV7-2; clone_size: -; cdr3_length: 13; cdr3_aa: CASSPRVGYEQYF; cdr3_nt: TGTGCCAGCAGCCCCAGGGTGGGCTACGAGCAGTACTTC
d_call: -; j_call: TRBJ1-2; v_call: TRBV2; clone_size: few; cdr3_length: 13; cdr3_aa: CASRSPGWEGYTF; cdr3_nt: TGTGCCAGCAGGTCCCCAGGGTGGGAGGGCTACACCTTC
d_call: -; j_call: TRBJ1-2; v_call: TRBV20-1; clone_size: once; cdr3_length: 9; cdr3_aa: CSASGGYTF; cdr3_nt: TGCAGTGCGAGTGGTGGCTACACCTTC
d_call: -; j_call: TRBJ1-1; v_call: TRBV5-4; clone_size: -; cdr3_length: 16; cdr3_aa: CASSLDTTERGALAFF; cdr3_nt: TGTGCCAGCAGCCTCGACACGACAGAGAGGGGAGCCTTAGCTTTCTTT
d_call: -; j_call: TRBJ2-2; v_call: TRBV4-3; clone_size: -; cdr3_length: 12; cdr3_aa: CASSQRPGELFF; cdr3_nt: TGCGCCAGCAGCCAGAGGCCCGGGGAGCTGTTTTTT
d_call: -; j_call: TRBJ1-5; v_call: TRBV10-3; clone_size: -; cdr3_length: 16; cdr3_aa: CAISDVGQDSNQPQHF; cdr3_nt: TGTGCCATCAGTGATGTAGGACAAGATAGCAATCAGCCCCAGCATTTT
d_call: -; j_call: TRBJ1-2; v_call: TRBV2; clone_size: once; cdr3_length: 12; cdr3_aa: CASSGEGYGYTF; cdr3_nt: TGTGCCAGCAGTGGTGAAGGCTATGGCTACACCTTC
d_call: -; j_call: TRBJ1-4; v_call: TRBV28; clone_size: -; cdr3_length: 16; cdr3_aa: CASKSLGGGHAEKLFF; cdr3_nt: TGTGCCAGCAAATCACTCGGGGGGGGCCACGCTGAAAAACTGTTTTTT
d_call: -; j_call: TRBJ1-5; v_call: TRBV19; clone_size: -; cdr3_length: 19; cdr3_aa: CASSIDPERRHSGNQPQHF; cdr3_nt: TGTGCCAGTAGTATAGATCCCGAACGCAGACATTCGGGCAATCAGCCCCAGCATTTT
d_call: TRBD1; j_call: TRBJ1-5; v_call: TRBV4-1; clone_size: once; cdr3_length: 16; cdr3_aa: CASSQDRDRGGQPQHF; cdr3_nt: TGCGCCAGCAGCCAAGATCGGGACAGGGGCGGACAGCCCCAGCATTTT
d_call: -; j_call: TRBJ2-1; v_call: TRBV7-3; clone_size: -; cdr3_length: 14; cdr3_aa: CASSLTRGAREQFF; cdr3_nt: TGTGCCAGCAGCTTAACGAGGGGAGCAAGAGAGCAGTTCTTC
d_call: -; j_call: TRBJ1-2; v_call: TRBV5-6; clone_size: -; cdr3_length: 16; cdr3_aa: CASTIWGTYLDYGYTF; cdr3_nt: TGTGCCAGCACAATCTGGGGCACATACCTTGACTATGGCTACACCTTC
d_call: -; j_call: TRBJ2-1; v_call: TRBV5-8; clone_size: -; cdr3_length: 17; cdr3_aa: CASSLFLVRDAKPEQFF; cdr3_nt: TGTGCCAGCAGCTTATTTTTAGTTCGGGACGCCAAACCTGAGCAGTTCTTC
d_call: -; j_call: TRBJ2-7; v_call: TRBV2; clone_size: many; cdr3_length: 12; cdr3_aa: CASRDSYYEQYF; cdr3_nt: TGTGCCAGCCGGGACTCTTACTACGAGCAGTACTTC
d_call: TRBD2; j_call: TRBJ2-7; v_call: TRBV19; clone_size: -; cdr3_length: 15; cdr3_aa: CASSPLAGFSYEQYF; cdr3_nt: TGTGCCAGCTCCCCCCTAGCGGGGTTTTCCTACGAGCAGTACTTC
d_call: -; j_call: TRBJ1-2; v_call: TRBV5-1; clone_size: -; cdr3_length: 12; cdr3_aa: CASSLGTAGYTF; cdr3_nt: TGCGCCAGCAGCTTGGGGACCGCTGGCTACACCTTC
d_call: TRBD2; j_call: TRBJ2-1; v_call: TRBV29-1; clone_size: -; cdr3_length: 17; cdr3_aa: CSALSGGAMGFLNEQFF; cdr3_nt: TGCAGCGCTCTTAGCGGGGGGGCTATGGGGTTCCTCAATGAGCAGTTCTTC
d_call: TRBD1; j_call: TRBJ1-2; v_call: TRBV5-1; clone_size: few; cdr3_length: 14; cdr3_aa: CASSLVQGSYGYTF; cdr3_nt: TGCGCCAGCAGCTTGGTACAGGGGAGCTATGGCTACACCTTC
d_call: TRBD1; j_call: TRBJ2-5; v_call: TRBV29-1; clone_size: once; cdr3_length: 13; cdr3_aa: CSVLDRAQETQYF; cdr3_nt: TGCAGCGTTTTGGACAGGGCCCAAGAGACCCAGTACTTC
d_call: -; j_call: TRBJ1-1; v_call: TRBV28; clone_size: -; cdr3_length: 15; cdr3_aa: CASSFPQGEDTEAFF; cdr3_nt: TGTGCCAGCAGTTTCCCGCAGGGAGAAGACACTGAAGCTTTCTTT
d_call: -; j_call: TRBJ1-6; v_call: TRBV5-6; clone_size: once; cdr3_length: 16; cdr3_aa: CASSLIQAGVDSPLHF; cdr3_nt: TGTGCCAGCAGCTTGATCCAGGCAGGGGTCGATTCACCCCTCCACTTT
d_call: -; j_call: TRBJ2-1; v_call: TRBV7-8; clone_size: once; cdr3_length: 15; cdr3_aa: CASSLGAAPYNEQFF; cdr3_nt: TGTGCCAGCAGCTTGGGGGCGGCCCCCTACAATGAGCAGTTCTTC
d_call: -; j_call: TRBJ2-1; v_call: TRBV23-1; clone_size: -; cdr3_length: 18; cdr3_aa: CASSQSLLRDTTYNEQFF; cdr3_nt: TGCGCCAGCAGTCAATCGCTGCTCCGGGACACCACCTACAATGAGCAGTTCTTC
d_call: -; j_call: TRBJ2-7; v_call: TRBV2; clone_size: few; cdr3_length: 13; cdr3_aa: CASSKGISYEQYF; cdr3_nt: TGTGCCAGCAGTAAAGGGATATCCTACGAGCAGTACTTC
d_call: -; j_call: TRBJ2-7; v_call: TRBV15; clone_size: -; cdr3_length: 15; cdr3_aa: CATSSYSRSSYEQYF; cdr3_nt: TGTGCCACCAGCTCATACTCCAGGTCCTCCTACGAGCAGTACTTC
d_call: -; j_call: TRBJ2-3; v_call: TRBV18; clone_size: -; cdr3_length: 16; cdr3_aa: CASSPEGRSSTDTQYF; cdr3_nt: TGTGCCAGCTCACCAGAGGGCAGGAGCAGCACAGATACGCAGTATTTT
d_call: -; j_call: TRBJ2-7; v_call: TRBV15; clone_size: once; cdr3_length: 18; cdr3_aa: CATSRGEGVPPLSYEQYF; cdr3_nt: TGTGCCACCAGCAGAGGAGAGGGGGTCCCACCGCTCTCCTACGAGCAGTACTTC
d_call: -; j_call: TRBJ1-2; v_call: TRBV2; clone_size: -; cdr3_length: 15; cdr3_aa: CASILGQLMHYGYTF; cdr3_nt: TGTGCCAGCATACTCGGACAGCTGATGCACTATGGCTACACCTTC
d_call: -; j_call: TRBJ1-1; v_call: TRBV4-1; clone_size: -; cdr3_length: 17; cdr3_aa: CASSQEVRGVEYTEAFF; cdr3_nt: TGCGCCAGCAGCCAAGAGGTCAGGGGCGTTGAGTACACTGAAGCTTTCTTT
d_call: TRBD1; j_call: TRBJ1-3; v_call: TRBV5-1; clone_size: -; cdr3_length: 20; cdr3_aa: CASSLFPRQGVLLSGNTIYF; cdr3_nt: TGCGCCAGCAGCCTATTCCCGCGGCAGGGGGTCCTCCTCTCTGGAAACACCATATATTTT
d_call: -; j_call: TRBJ1-5; v_call: TRBV6-1; clone_size: -; cdr3_length: 14; cdr3_aa: CASSEVQLNQPQHF; cdr3_nt: TGTGCCAGCAGTGAAGTACAGCTCAATCAGCCCCAGCATTTT
d_call: -; j_call: TRBJ2-7; v_call: TRBV19; clone_size: few; cdr3_length: 13; cdr3_aa: CASSIAAAYEQYF; cdr3_nt: TGTGCCAGTAGTATAGCGGCAGCCTACGAGCAGTACTTC
d_call: -; j_call: TRBJ2-3; v_call: TRBV18; clone_size: few; cdr3_length: 12; cdr3_aa: CASSPRTDTQYF; cdr3_nt: TGTGCCAGCTCACCCCGCACAGATACGCAGTATTTT
d_call: -; j_call: TRBJ2-5; v_call: TRBV15; clone_size: -; cdr3_length: 16; cdr3_aa: CATSRAVFSGGETQYF; cdr3_nt: TGTGCCACCAGCAGAGCAGTTTTTTCGGGTGGAGAGACCCAGTACTTC
d_call: -; j_call: TRBJ1-3; v_call: TRBV5-1; clone_size: -; cdr3_length: 14; cdr3_aa: CASSLDLPGNTIYF; cdr3_nt: TGCGCCAGCAGCTTGGACCTCCCTGGAAACACCATATATTTT
d_call: -; j_call: TRBJ2-2; v_call: TRBV10-1; clone_size: -; cdr3_length: 16; cdr3_aa: CASSIARGRNAGELFF; cdr3_nt: TGCGCCAGCAGTATCGCCAGAGGCCGGAACGCCGGGGAGCTGTTTTTT
d_call: TRBD1; j_call: TRBJ1-2; v_call: TRBV7-9; clone_size: -; cdr3_length: 15; cdr3_aa: CASSSSGGQGYGYTF; cdr3_nt: TGTGCCAGCAGCTCGAGTGGGGGACAGGGGTATGGCTACACCTTC
d_call: TRBD2; j_call: TRBJ2-1; v_call: TRBV15; clone_size: -; cdr3_length: 16; cdr3_aa: CATSNRLAGSYNEQFF; cdr3_nt: TGTGCCACCAGCAATCGACTAGCGGGCTCATACAATGAGCAGTTCTTC